The 22 T cell receptor beta chains below were found in one sample sequenced in a study of T cells in narcolepsy. Measured with immunoSEQ multiplex PCR; TCRdb has only the in-frame clones, and not every one. The sample contains tens of thousands of clones, about 87% of which appear only once. What was sequenced was memory (CD45RA-) CD4+ T cells from blood. The receptors shown here come from a human donor in good health.

This clone was seen only a few times. The chain uses TRBV30 and TRBJ2-1; 13 nucleotides agree with TRBD2. The V and J ends lost 6 bases and 6 bases, in that order; junction bases with no gene match: 5. Germline V gene lookup returns CDR1 GTSNPN and CDR2 SVGIG (reference sequence). This CDR3 has 14 residues. This CDR3 is CACKGLAGSNEQFF. The CDR3 region has the DNA TGTGCCTGTAAGGGACTAGCGGGGTCCAATGAGCAGTTCTTC.

The rearrangement uses TRBV5-1 and TRBJ2-3; unclear D gene. The CDR3 length is 14 residues. Per germline, CDR1 SGHRS and CDR2 YFSETQ. The V and J ends lost 2 bases and 3 bases respectively, with 10 bases between them. This CDR3 reads CASSLGSQTDTQYF. The DNA for the CDR3 is TGCGCCAGCAGCTTAGGATCTCAAACAGATACGCAGTATTTT.

V gene TRBV5-1 combines with J gene TRBJ2-3; TRBD2 matches 13 bases. CDR3 length equals 19 residues. CDR1 is SGHRS, CDR2 YFSETQ, per germline. V trimming: 2 bases; J trimming: 3 bases; junction bases outside the gene matches: 12. DNA of the CDR3: TGCGCCAGCAGCTTCAGGACTAGCGGGGGCCTCGGGAGGACAGATACGCAGTATTTT. Amino acids: CASSFRTSGGLGRTDTQYF. Full variable domain (remainder filled in from reference TRBV5-1 and TRBJ2-3): KAGVTQTPRYLIKTRGQQVTLSCSPISGHRSVSWYQQTPGQGLQFLFEYFSETQRNKGNFPGRFSGRQFSNSRSEMNVSTLELGDSALYLCASSFRTSGGLGRTDTQYFGPGTRLTVL.

V and J are TRBV6-4 and TRBJ2-7, with 13 bases matching TRBD2. The J segment lost 1 base and the V segment lost 0 bases, leaving 3 bases of the junction unmatched. The germline V gene encodes CDR1 MRHNA and CDR2 SNTAGT. The CDR3 is made up of 17 amino acids. The CDR3 sequence: CASSDSGLAGVSYEQYF. The DNA of the CDR3 is TGTGCCAGCAGTGACTCAGGACTAGCGGGAGTTTCCTACGAGCAGTACTTC.

The chain couples TRBV11-2 to TRBJ1-1, with 7 bases that match TRBD1. Unmatched junction bases numbered 9, after V lost 4 bases and J lost 4 bases. The CDR3 extends over 15 amino acids. Per germline, CDR1 SGHAT and CDR2 FQNNGV. CDR3 DNA: TGTGCCAGCAGCTCGATACAGGGGAGGGTCACTGAAGCTTTCTTT. Translating it yields CASSSIQGRVTEAFF.

The chain links TRBV28 to TRBJ1-5; D is perhaps TRBD1 (5 bases). CDR1 and CDR2 from the germline V gene are MDHEN and SYDVKM. CDR3 size: 15 residues. V lost 3 bases, J lost 0 bases, and 9 bases lay in between. The CDR3 DNA reads as TGTGCCAGCAGTTTGGGGGGTATTAGCAATCAGCCCCAGCATTTT. The encoded protein is CASSLGGISNQPQHF.

The genes are TRBV28 and TRBJ1-3, with unresolved D. Per the germline V gene, CDR1 is MDHEN and CDR2 is SYDVKM. V lost 2 bases and J 2 bases, leaving 7 bases between the germline ends. This CDR3 has 14 amino acids. CDR3 sequence (DNA): TGTGCCAGCAGTTTAGGTCAAACTGGAAACACCATATATTTT. Translating it yields CASSLGQTGNTIYF.

J is TRBJ1-1 and V is TRBV25-1; D gene ambiguous. V was shortened by 4 bases and J by 0 bases, with 9 bases between the two germline ends. CDR3 length: 14 residues. Germline CDR1 MGHDK, CDR2 SYGVNS. CDR3: CASSGGTMNTEAFF. In DNA form, the CDR3 reads TGTGCCAGCAGTGGCGGTACGATGAACACTGAAGCTTTCTTT.

The chain has TRBV30 and TRBJ2-7; D may be TRBD1 (5 bases). In germline, CDR1 is GTSNPN, CDR2 SVGIG (reference sequence). CDR3 length: 13 amino acids. V lost 3 bases to trimming and J lost 7 bases, with 16 bases between them. The CDR3 DNA reads TGTGCCTGGAGGGGGCAGGGTGGACGTGAGCAGTACTTC. It is translated as CAWRGQGGREQYF.

The chain joins TRBV7-2 to TRBJ1-2; 7 bases map to TRBD1. The CDR3 length is 15 residues. The ends lost 5 bases at V and 2 bases at J; junction bases unmatched: 8. Germline CDR1 reads SGHTA; CDR2 reads FQGNSA. CDR3 in amino acids: CASSPARGRNYGYTF. CDR3 nucleotide sequence: TGTGCCAGCAGCCCCGCCAGGGGGAGAAACTATGGCTACACCTTC.

This clone was recorded once. V gene TRBV20-1 combines with J gene TRBJ2-3; D remains unclear. In germline, CDR1 is DFQATT, CDR2 SNEGSKA (reference sequence). CDR3 size: 11 residues. With 7 bases removed from V and 1 base from J, the gap between germline ends came to 6 bases. The CDR3 reads CSVTRTDTQYF. The CDR3 bases are TGCAGTGTTACCCGCACAGATACGCAGTATTTT.

With respect to this clone: Within the sample, other DNA sequences also encode this same CDR3. The chain combines TRBV2 with TRBJ2-3, with D unclear. The V end was cut by 6 bases, the J end by 4 bases, with 8 bases between. CDR1 and CDR2 (germline): SNHLY, FYNNEI. The CDR3 spans 12 residues. DNA of the CDR3: TGTGCCAGCAGAGGGCTACCAGATACGCAGTATTTT. This sequence encodes CASRGLPDTQYF.

A remark on this clone: At one end, the junction sequence differs from germline, possibly due to a read error. Here the CDR3 DNA reads TGTGCCAGCTCCCCACCGGGGGGCGCCGAGCAGTACTTC. Translation gives CASSPPGGAEQYF. This rearrangement joins TRBV18 to TRBJ2-5; D might be TRBD2 (7 bases). The DNA end lines up better with TRBJ2-7; the J call may be wrong. The CDR3 is made up of 13 amino acids. Germline CDR1 is KGHSH and CDR2 is LQKENI.

The genes are TRBV11-3 and TRBJ2-7; 11 bases agree with TRBD1. The CDR3 is made up of 13 amino acids. Unmatched junction bases numbered 5, after V lost 10 bases and J lost 3 bases. Germline CDR1 and CDR2: SGHNT and YENEEA. CDR3: CATAGTGGYEQYF. CDR3 in DNA: TGTGCCACCGCCGGGACAGGGGGCTACGAGCAGTACTTC.

The CDR3 region has the DNA TGTGCCAGCGGTCAGGGTGGGAGCACTGAAGCTTTCTTT. Encoded protein: CASGQGGSTEAFF. The chain has TRBV7-3 and TRBJ1-1; a weak D match, TRBD1 (5 bases). This CDR3 contains 13 residues. Germline V gene lookup returns CDR1 SGHTA and CDR2 FQGTGA. The V end was cut by 8 bases, the J end by 4 bases, with 14 bases between. The variable domain in full, completed from reference TRBV7-3 and TRBJ1-1, reads GAGVSQTPSNKVTEKGKYVELRCDPISGHTALYWYRQSLGQGPEFLIYFQGTGAADDSGLPNDRFFAVRPEGSVSTLKIQRTERGDSAVYLCASGQGGSTEAFFGQGTRLTVV.

This clone was seen once. The rearrangement joins TRBV2 to TRBJ2-2; D not certain. V was trimmed by 7 bases and J by 2 bases, leaving 14 bases between them. Germline CDR1 is SNHLY and CDR2 is FYNNEI. The CDR3 has 15 amino acids. The CDR3 region has the DNA TGTGCCAGCACTCAAGGAACATTCAACACCGGGGAGCTGTTTTTT. Residues: CASTQGTFNTGELFF.

The chain combines TRBV28 with TRBJ2-5; a possible D gene is TRBD1 (7 bases). V was trimmed by 2 bases and J by 5 bases, leaving 12 bases between them. The CDR3 contains 14 residues. Germline V lookup: CDR1 MDHEN, CDR2 SYDVKM. Here the CDR3 DNA reads TGTGCCAGCAGTTTAGGAGGGGGCTATGAGACCCAGTACTTC. This sequence encodes CASSLGGGYETQYF.

The J gene is TRBJ2-2, the V gene TRBV7-2; the D gene is possibly TRBD2 (6 bases). Trimming removed 5 bases from V and 0 bases from J, with 10 bases in between. Per germline, CDR1 SGHTA and CDR2 FQGNSA. This CDR3 spans 15 amino acids. For the CDR3, the DNA is TGTGCCAGCAGCAATAGCGGCGCGAACACCGGGGAGCTGTTTTTT. This translates into CASSNSGANTGELFF.

V gene TRBV6-6 combines with J gene TRBJ1-1; D gene uncertain. CDR1 and CDR2 (germline): MNHNY, SVGAGI (reference sequence). Deletions cut 0 bases from V and 10 bases from J, with 12 bases between. This CDR3 is built from 13 residues. CDR3 sequence reads: CASSYSVGEGAFF. The DNA for the CDR3 is TGTGCCAGCAGTTACTCGGTTGGTGAGGGAGCTTTCTTT.

The chain carries TRBV6-6 and TRBJ2-7; either TRBD1 or TRBD2 may fit D (5 bases each). The CDR3 has 16 amino acids. The germline gives CDR1 MNHNY, CDR2 SVGAGI (reference sequence). V dropped 5 bases and J dropped 6 bases, with 23 bases sitting between them. The CDR3 nucleotides are TGTGCCAGCAGTCTTGGCTTCGGGACCGGTCCTCCCGAGCAGTACTTC. It translates to CASSLGFGTGPPEQYF.

The V and J genes are TRBV7-2 and TRBJ1-1, with TRBD1 as a possible D gene (6 bases). This CDR3 is 15 amino acids long. Per the germline V gene, CDR1 is SGHTA and CDR2 is FQGNSA. Trimming cost V 3 bases and J 3 bases, with 14 bases left between them. CDR3 bases: TGTGCCAGCAGCTTTATGTGGGGGCAGTACACTGAAGCTTTCTTT. Amino acid sequence: CASSFMWGQYTEAFF.

The V gene is TRBV9, the J gene TRBJ2-3, with unresolved D. V was trimmed by 0 bases and J by 2 bases, leaving 4 bases between them. Germline CDR1 SGDLS, CDR2 YYNGEE. The length of the CDR3 is 13 residues. In DNA form, the CDR3 reads TGTGCCAGCAGCGTAGCGTACACAGATACGCAGTATTTT. It specifies CASSVAYTDTQYF.